Shown below are 15 T cell receptor beta chains from a single sample sequenced in a study of T cell repertoires in cytomegalovirus infection (dated by TCRdb to between 2019 and 2020). Sequencing used an Illumina HiSeq 1500. TCRdb cleaned the public reads at Q25 with fastp, built clones with MiXCR and kept in-frame beta chains. Here each entry gathers all rows of one CDR3 protein and keeps the most common genes and DNA. A total of 150,000 or so distinct CDR3 sequences appear in this sample, around 24% of them only once. The biggest ten clones account for over 9.5% of the sample. The sequencing sample was made of PBMCs. The origin of the receptors is a human donor in good health (CMV status not recorded). Some clones in this sample may be carry-over from other donors' samples.

This clonotype was seen at least ten times. This chain uses TRBV6-6 with TRBJ2-6; D remains ambiguous. Germline lookup yields CDR1 MNHNY and CDR2 SVGAGI (reference sequence). This CDR3 is 15 amino acids long. Trimming took 7 bases from V and 0 from J, leaving 10 bases between them. The CDR3 sequence is CASTTSGSGANVLTF. The DNA for the CDR3 is TGTGCCAGCACCACCAGTGGCTCTGGGGCCAACGTCCTGACTTTC.

This clonotype has just a few counts. This chain joins TRBV2 and TRBJ2-1; 8 bases fit TRBD1. Trimming at V came to 5 bases and at J to 0 bases, leaving 6 bases not matched to a gene. Looked up from germline, CDR1 is SNHLY and CDR2 is FYNNEI. The CDR3 spans 16 residues. The CDR3 here is CASSSGQGFSYNEQFF. Here the CDR3 DNA reads TGTGCCAGCAGTTCAGGACAGGGCTTCTCCTACAATGAGCAGTTCTTC.

This chain uses TRBV5-1 with TRBJ2-2; D gene unclear. The germline V gene has CDR1 SGHRS and CDR2 YFSETQ. This CDR3 has 11 residues. Trimming cost V 5 bases and J 3 bases, with 2 bases left between them. DNA for the CDR3: TGCGCCAGCAGATACACCGGGGAGCTGTTTTTT. Encoded protein: CASRYTGELFF.

This clonotype turned up a few times. The chain links TRBV20-1 to TRBJ1-5; 8 positions match TRBD1. This CDR3 spans 15 amino acids. V gave up 3 bases and J gave up 6 bases; unmatched junction bases: 10. CDR1 DFQATT and CDR2 SNEGSKA come from the germline V gene (reference sequence). The CDR3, as DNA: TGCAGTGCTAGGCGTCACAGGGGGGAGGTTCAGCCCCAGCATTTT. It translates to CSARRHRGEVQPQHF.

This rearrangement joins TRBV5-5 to TRBJ2-1, with 8 bases fitting TRBD2. There are 14 residues in the CDR3. Trimming cost V 4 bases and J 7 bases; bases outside gene matches: 7. The germline V gene encodes CDR1 SGHKS and CDR2 YYEKEE (reference sequence). DNA of the CDR3: TGTGCCAGCAGCCCGGGAGGGACTAGGAATGAGCAGTTCTTC. Translating it yields CASSPGGTRNEQFF.

The chain joins TRBV7-2 to TRBJ2-2; perhaps D is TRBD1 or TRBD2 (6 bases each). The V and J ends lost 2 bases and 5 bases respectively, with 12 bases between them. The V gene's germline CDR1 is SGHTA and CDR2 FQGNSA. The length of the CDR3 is 15 residues. The CDR3 DNA reads as TGTGCCAGCAGCTTACCCCGGGGGCGGACCGGGGAGCTGTTTTTT. Amino acid sequence: CASSLPRGRTGELFF.

This clonotype occurred a few times. The chain carries TRBV19 and TRBJ1-5; TRBD1 is a possible D gene (5 bases). In germline, CDR1 is LNHDA, CDR2 SQIVND (reference sequence). V gave up 7 bases and J gave up 4 bases, with 17 bases separating them. The CDR3 consists of 15 residues. The DNA for the CDR3 is TGTGCCAGTAAGGGGAAAGGGTCTCCGAATCAGCCCCAGCATTTT. This translates into CASKGKGSPNQPQHF.

The chain employs TRBV29-1 and TRBJ2-7, with no clear D. Between the trimmed V and J ends, which lost 7 bases and 5 bases, there was a span of 12 bases. Germline V lookup: CDR1 SQVTM, CDR2 ANQGSEA. CDR3 length: 11 residues. The CDR3 sequence is CSARFDHEQYF. CDR3 in DNA: TGCAGCGCCCGCTTCGACCACGAGCAGTACTTC.

This clonotype showed up just a few times. The chain recombines TRBV9 with TRBJ2-7; 11 nucleotides line up with TRBD2. Germline CDR1 and CDR2: SGDLS and YYNGEE. With 4 bases clipped from V and 7 bases from J, the junction kept 7 bases outside the gene matches. The CDR3 totals 14 residues. Written as DNA, the CDR3 is TGTGCCAGCAGCCCCATAGCGGGAGGGCAAGAGCAGTACTTC. Amino acids: CASSPIAGGQEQYF.

This clonotype has at least ten counts. The chain combines TRBV7-2 with TRBJ2-7; 8 bases are shared with TRBD2. Trimming took 1 base from V and 1 from J; bases not matched to a gene: 3. This CDR3 comprises 15 residues. Germline V gene lookup returns CDR1 SGHTA and CDR2 FQGNSA. The chain's CDR3 is CASSLEAGESYEQYF. For the CDR3, the DNA is TGTGCCAGCAGCTTAGAAGCGGGAGAATCCTACGAGCAGTACTTC. The full variable domain, with the rest looked up from reference TRBV7-2 and TRBJ2-7, is GAGVSQSPSNKVTEKGKDVELRCDPISGHTALYWYRQSLGQGLEFLIYFQGNSAPDKSGLPSDRFSAERTGGSVSTLTIQRTQQEDSAVYLCASSLEAGESYEQYFGPGTRLTVT.

This clonotype was picked up a small number of times. The V gene is TRBV7-6, the J gene TRBJ2-2; unclear D gene. The CDR3 has 13 amino acids. Germline V gene lookup returns CDR1 SGHVS and CDR2 FNYEAQ. V lost 6 bases and J 6 bases, leaving 11 bases between the germline ends. The CDR3 coding sequence is TGTGCCAGCAGTGACCTGAGTCCCGGGGAGCTGTTTTTT. Its translation: CASSDLSPGELFF. Using reference TRBV7-6 and TRBJ2-2 for the parts outside the CDR3, the full variable domain is GAGVSQSPRYKVTKRGQDVALRCDPISGHVSLYWYRQALGQGPEFLTYFNYEAQQDKSGLPNDRFSAERPEGSISTLTIQRTEQRDSAMYRCASSDLSPGELFFGEGSRLTVL.

This clonotype was seen a few times. The CDR3: CASSQDPGGGYGYTF. The CDR3 coding sequence is TGCGCCAGCAGCCAAGACCCCGGGGGCGGCTATGGCTACACCTTC. The chain joins TRBV4-3 to TRBJ1-2, with D possibly matching TRBD1 (6 bases). The germline CDR1 and CDR2 sequences are LGHNA and YSLEER. CDR3 length: 15 amino acids. V dropped 0 bases and J dropped 4 bases, with 12 bases sitting between them.

The CDR3 spells CATSRGGGNQPQHF. DNA of the CDR3: TGTGCCACCAGTCGAGGGGGGGGCAATCAGCCCCAGCATTTT. The rearrangement uses TRBV24-1 and TRBJ1-5; a weak D match, TRBD1 (6 bases). Germline loops: CDR1 KGHDR, CDR2 SFDVKD. Trimming took 6 bases from V and 2 from J, leaving 10 bases between them. The CDR3 length is 14 residues.

The genes are TRBV2 and TRBJ2-5; D gene ambiguous. Trimming cost V 5 bases and J 2 bases, with 9 bases left between them. The germline V gene encodes CDR1 SNHLY and CDR2 FYNNEI. CDR3 length: 13 amino acids. As DNA, the CDR3 is TGTGCCAGCAGTTCTGACAAGCAAGAGACCCAGTACTTC. Residues: CASSSDKQETQYF.

This clonotype was observed a single time. The chain is built from TRBV20-1 and TRBJ2-4, with 9 nucleotides matching TRBD1. The length of the CDR3 is 13 residues. From germline, CDR1 is DFQATT and CDR2 SNEGSKA (reference sequence). The V segment lost 0 bases and the J segment 13 bases; nucleotides outside the gene matches: 7. Here the CDR3 reads CSARDPSGTGQYF. Written as DNA, the CDR3 is TGCAGTGCTAGAGATCCTTCCGGGACAGGGCAGTACTTC.